What follows are 32 T cell receptor beta chains derived from one specimen sequenced in a study of T cell responses to AZD1222 COVID-19 vaccine. Clones were read by immunoSEQ multiplex PCR, and TCRdb kept only the in-frame ones, dropping some. The repertoire has about 29,000 clones, 85% to 95% of them found once; the top ten carry over 7.5%. The material sequenced was peripheral blood, taken on day 0 of AZD1222 vaccination. The receptor source for this set is an adult in good health.

J is TRBJ1-1 and V is TRBV20-1; D is unresolved. V lost 8 bases, J lost 7 bases, and 11 bases lay in between. CDR1 and CDR2 from the germline V gene are DFQATT and SNEGSKA (reference sequence). There are 10 residues in the CDR3. For the CDR3, the DNA is TGCAGTCCCCATTTCCGTGAAGCTTTCTTT. Encoded protein: CSPHFREAFF.

V gene TRBV2 combines with J gene TRBJ2-5; D might be TRBD1 (5 bases). The V gene's germline CDR1 is SNHLY and CDR2 FYNNEI. Trimming stripped 2 bases from V and 4 bases from J, with 17 bases between. The CDR3 spans 16 residues. CDR3 region: CASSESPGITGETQYF. The CDR3 bases are TGTGCCAGCAGTGAATCGCCAGGGATTACTGGAGAGACCCAGTACTTC.

The V gene is TRBV13, the J gene TRBJ1-1, with no clear D. Trimming stripped 3 bases from V and 8 bases from J, with 13 bases between. Germline CDR1 and CDR2: PRHDT and FYEKMQ (reference sequence). The CDR3 is 13 amino acids. CDR3 amino acids: CASSFDPGGEAFF. The CDR3 DNA is TGTGCCAGCAGCTTTGACCCCGGCGGGGAAGCTTTCTTT.

The chain links TRBV27 to TRBJ2-3; 9 nucleotides align to TRBD2. Germline V gives CDR1 MNHEY, CDR2 SMNVEV (reference sequence). The CDR3 consists of 15 residues. Losses at the gene ends were 1 base for V and 8 bases for J; bases not matched to a gene: 7. CDR3 amino acids: CASSLFVAGALTQYF. In DNA form, the CDR3 reads TGTGCCAGCAGTTTATTCGTAGCGGGAGCTCTTACGCAGTATTTT.

The chain joins TRBV6-5 to TRBJ1-2, with D uncertain. V lost 6 bases to trimming and J lost 2 bases, with 16 bases between them. CDR3 size: 15 residues. Germline CDR1 is MNHEY and CDR2 is SVGAGI. CDR3 region: CASRTSADANYGYTF. The DNA of the CDR3 is TGTGCCAGCAGGACCTCGGCGGACGCAAACTATGGCTACACCTTC.

The chain joins TRBV6-1 to TRBJ1-1; D is unresolved. Germline loops: CDR1 MNHNS, CDR2 SASEGT. The CDR3 contains 12 residues. The V end lost 0 bases, the J end lost 7 bases, and 6 bases lay between the germline ends. CDR3 DNA: TGTGCCAGCAGTGAAGCGCTGAGTGAAGCTTTCTTT. Translating gives CASSEALSEAFF.

The chain couples TRBV27 to TRBJ1-2; tentative D call: TRBD1 (5 bases). Per germline, CDR1 MNHEY and CDR2 SMNVEV (reference sequence). Trimming took 4 bases from V and 9 from J, leaving 15 bases between them. The CDR3 length is 13 residues. CDR3 in DNA: TGTGCCAGCAGTTGGGTGGGGGGGTTGAGCTACACCTTC. It codes for CASSWVGGLSYTF.

J is TRBJ2-2 and V is TRBV5-1; a weak D match, TRBD2 (6 bases). This CDR3 is 16 amino acids long. V was pared by 4 bases and J by 4 bases, with 17 bases between. The V gene's germline CDR1 is SGHRS and CDR2 YFSETQ. CDR3 residues: CASSPGLRNLTGELFF. The CDR3 DNA follows: TGCGCCAGCAGCCCGGGACTTCGAAACCTCACCGGGGAGCTGTTTTTT.

The rearrangement joins TRBV28 to TRBJ2-1; tentative D call: TRBD2 (5 bases). V lost 5 bases and J lost 5, with 13 bases in between. The CDR3 consists of 14 residues. From germline, CDR1 is MDHEN and CDR2 SYDVKM. CDR3 in amino acids: CASSPAGPNNEQFF. CDR3 in DNA: TGTGCCAGCAGTCCCGCGGGTCCAAACAATGAGCAGTTCTTC.

This chain uses TRBV2 with TRBJ2-3; 10 bases agree with TRBD2. The CDR3 length is 15 residues. Per germline, CDR1 SNHLY and CDR2 FYNNEI. The junction had 8 bases not matched to a gene; V was cut back by 6 bases and J by 5 bases. DNA of the CDR3: TGTGCCAGCAGCCTCCTAGCGGGAGTGAGAGATACGCAGTATTTT. Amino acids: CASSLLAGVRDTQYF.

The chain carries TRBV7-6 and TRBJ1-1; no clear D. The CDR3 extends over 13 amino acids. V was trimmed by 5 bases and J by 1 base, leaving 8 bases between them. The V gene's germline CDR1 is SGHVS and CDR2 FNYEAQ. The CDR3 sequence is CASSRSGNTEAFF. In DNA form, the CDR3 reads TGTGCCAGCAGCCGCAGCGGGAACACTGAAGCTTTCTTT. Complete variable domain (other parts from reference TRBV7-6 and TRBJ1-1): GAGVSQSPRYKVTKRGQDVALRCDPISGHVSLYWYRQALGQGPEFLTYFNYEAQQDKSGLPNDRFSAERPEGSISTLTIQRTEQRDSAMYRCASSRSGNTEAFFGQGTRLTVV.

The count of this clone is one. The chain couples TRBV29-1 to TRBJ1-6; 7 nucleotides align to TRBD1. Trimming took 4 bases from V and 6 from J; bases not matched to a gene: 3. CDR1 SQVTM and CDR2 ANQGSEA come from the germline V gene. CDR3 size: 13 residues. The CDR3 loop is CSVGQGGNSPLHF. CDR3 nucleotide sequence: TGCAGCGTTGGACAGGGTGGTAATTCACCCCTCCACTTT.

The CDR3 coding sequence is TGTGCCAGCAGCGTCGTGGCGGGTGTCGGGGAGCTGTTTTTT. Protein product: CASSVVAGVGELFF. This chain joins TRBV9 and TRBJ2-2; a possible D gene is TRBD2 (5 bases). CDR3 length: 14 amino acids. Trimming pared 2 bases from V and 7 bases from J, leaving 12 bases between. Per germline, CDR1 SGDLS and CDR2 YYNGEE.

The chain is built from TRBV7-9 and TRBJ2-1; D uncertain. The CDR3 length is 14 residues. CDR1 SEHNR and CDR2 FQNEAQ come from the germline V gene (reference sequence). Between the trimmed V and J ends, which lost 10 bases and 0 bases, there was a span of 13 bases. In DNA form, the CDR3 reads TGTGCCATCACCTCGTCAGTCTCCTACAATGAGCAGTTCTTC. It yields the protein CAITSSVSYNEQFF.

The chain joins TRBV5-1 to TRBJ2-3; D is possibly TRBD2 (6 bases). Germline loops: CDR1 SGHRS, CDR2 YFSETQ. The ends were cut back, 5 bases at V and 0 bases at J, with 10 bases in the middle. The CDR3 extends over 14 amino acids. In DNA form, the CDR3 reads TGCGCCAGCAGGGACTACAGAAGCACAGATACGCAGTATTTT. Amino acids: CASRDYRSTDTQYF.

The chain has TRBV5-4 and TRBJ2-1, with 9 bases identical to TRBD1. With 3 bases clipped from V and 5 bases from J, the junction kept 3 bases outside the gene matches. The germline CDR1 and CDR2 sequences are SGHNT and YYREEE (reference sequence). CDR3 length: 14 amino acids. CDR3 protein: CASSSTGGNNEQFF. In DNA form, the CDR3 reads TGTGCCAGCAGCTCGACAGGGGGAAACAATGAGCAGTTCTTC.

The chain uses TRBV6-5 and TRBJ2-3, with D perhaps assigned TRBD1 or TRBD2 (6 bases each). V was clipped by 8 bases and J by 2 bases, with 11 bases between them. Looked up from germline, CDR1 is MNHEY and CDR2 is SVGAGI. This CDR3 has 13 residues. The CDR3, as DNA: TGTGCCAGCGGGGGGCATAACACAGATACGCAGTATTTT. Its translation is CASGGHNTDTQYF.

J is TRBJ1-2 and V is TRBV6-1; D possibly corresponds to TRBD1 (5 bases). V dropped 0 bases and J dropped 1 base, with 12 bases sitting between them. The CDR3 loop spans 16 amino acids. The V gene's germline CDR1 is MNHNS and CDR2 SASEGT. The CDR3 is CASSEATVPINYGYTF. The DNA of the CDR3 is TGTGCCAGCAGTGAAGCGACAGTCCCTATTAACTATGGCTACACCTTC.

The rearrangement uses TRBV24-1 and TRBJ2-2, with a weak D call TRBD2 (6 bases). Trimming cost V 3 bases and J 1 base, with 8 bases left between them. Germline CDR1 is KGHDR and CDR2 is SFDVKD. CDR3 length equals 15 residues. The CDR3 DNA is TGTGCCACCAGTGATGCGGGGCGGAACACCGGGGAGCTGTTTTTT. Encoded protein: CATSDAGRNTGELFF.

The chain carries TRBV19 and TRBJ1-4; 9 positions agree with TRBD1. V shed 7 bases, J shed 8 bases, and the junction held 20 bases outside the gene matches. CDR3 length: 18 residues. CDR1 is LNHDA, CDR2 SQIVND, per germline (reference sequence). The CDR3 bases are TGTGCCAGTACCCCGGGACAGGGTAAACGAAAAACTCACGAAAAACTGTTTTTT. Translated: CASTPGQGKRKTHEKLFF.

The chain recombines TRBV18 with TRBJ1-5, with D perhaps TRBD1 (6 bases). V lost 6 bases and J lost 7, with 13 bases in between. CDR3 length: 13 residues. Per germline, CDR1 KGHSH and CDR2 LQKENI. The CDR3 sequence: CASSAHRDQPQHF. The CDR3 DNA is TGTGCCAGCTCCGCCCACAGGGACCAGCCCCAGCATTTT.

For the CDR3, the DNA is TGTGCCAGCAGTGGGGCCGTGACCCGCTACACTGAAGCTTTCTTT. It codes for CASSGAVTRYTEAFF. The chain carries TRBV2 and TRBJ1-1; D is ambiguous. This CDR3 comprises 15 residues. CDR1 and CDR2 from the germline V gene are SNHLY and FYNNEI. V lost 4 bases and J lost 3, with 15 bases in between.

The chain recombines TRBV9 with TRBJ1-1; D is uncertain. Trimming pared 6 bases from V and 0 bases from J, leaving 12 bases between. The CDR3 is made up of 14 amino acids. Germline V gives CDR1 SGDLS, CDR2 YYNGEE. The CDR3 DNA reads TGTGCCAGCAACGGAAACATGATGAACACTGAAGCTTTCTTT. Protein: CASNGNMMNTEAFF.

The chain has TRBV2 and TRBJ2-2, with 9 nucleotides matching TRBD2. The germline V gene encodes CDR1 SNHLY and CDR2 FYNNEI. This CDR3 is built from 15 residues. The V segment lost 5 bases and the J segment 3 bases; nucleotides outside the gene matches: 4. The CDR3 spells CASSLAGKHTGELFF. DNA of the CDR3: TGTGCCAGCAGTCTAGCGGGAAAGCACACCGGGGAGCTGTTTTTT.

The CDR3 nucleotides read TGTGCCACCAAACGAGTCTACGAGCAGTACTTC. This sequence encodes CATKRVYEQYF. The V call is TRBV24-1, the J call TRBJ2-7; D is unresolved. CDR3 length: 11 residues. Trimming removed 8 bases at V and 3 bases at J, with 7 bases between. Per the germline V gene, CDR1 is KGHDR and CDR2 is SFDVKD.

The V gene is TRBV29-1, the J gene TRBJ1-2, with 7 bases that match TRBD1. The V gene's germline CDR1 is SQVTM and CDR2 ANQGSEA. With 4 bases clipped from V and 4 bases from J, the junction kept 6 bases outside the gene matches. The CDR3 is made up of 13 amino acids. The CDR3 DNA follows: TGCAGCGTTGTGGGGGACAGCGGCTATGGCTACACCTTC. It translates to CSVVGDSGYGYTF.

V is TRBV25-1 and J is TRBJ1-2; tentatively, D is TRBD1 (5 bases). Germline lookup yields CDR1 MGHDK and CDR2 SYGVNS. The CDR3 loop spans 12 amino acids. Trimming stripped 6 bases from V and 4 bases from J, with 9 bases between. The CDR3 region is CASSGTLYGYTF. The DNA of the CDR3 is TGTGCCAGCAGCGGGACCCTCTATGGCTACACCTTC.

CDR3 residues: CASSEALHPAKNIQYF. CDR3 DNA: TGTGCCAGCAGTGAAGCGCTGCACCCAGCCAAAAACATTCAGTACTTC. The rearrangement joins TRBV2 to TRBJ2-4, with D hard to call. Deletions cut 0 bases from V and 0 bases from J, with 9 bases between. Per the germline V gene, CDR1 is SNHLY and CDR2 is FYNNEI. The CDR3 totals 16 residues. Complete variable domain (other parts from reference TRBV2 and TRBJ2-4): EPEVTQTPSHQVTQMGQEVILRCVPISNHLYFYWYRQILGQKVEFLVSFYNNEISEKSEIFDDQFSVERPDGSNFTLKIRSTKLEDSAMYFCASSEALHPAKNIQYFGAGTRLSVL.

Only a few counts were recorded for this clone. The rearrangement uses TRBV3-1 (or the pseudogene TRBV3-2) and TRBJ1-2; D uncertain. Germline lookup yields CDR1 LGHDT and CDR2 YNNKEL (reference sequence). The CDR3 contains 12 residues. Trimming took 4 bases from V and 2 from J, leaving 5 bases between them. The CDR3 region has the DNA TGTGCCAGCAGCCGTGGGAACTATGGCTACACCTTC. It yields the protein CASSRGNYGYTF.

The rearrangement joins TRBV6-4 to TRBJ2-1, with a weak D call TRBD2 (7 bases). Per the germline V gene, CDR1 is MRHNA and CDR2 is SNTAGT. Trimming took 6 bases from V and 5 from J, leaving 23 bases between them. The CDR3 spans 17 residues. CDR3 loop: CASSKLGGAGRDNEQFF. The CDR3 DNA sequence: TGTGCCAGCAGCAAACTTGGGGGGGCGGGACGAGACAATGAGCAGTTCTTC.

The V gene is TRBV6-5, the J gene TRBJ1-3; possibly TRBD1 for D (6 bases). The germline V gene has CDR1 MNHEY and CDR2 SVGAGI. This CDR3 has 12 residues. The V gene lost 7 bases and the J gene lost 2 bases, with 6 bases spanning the gap. CDR3 in amino acids: CASTGAGNTIYF. DNA for the CDR3: TGTGCCAGCACAGGGGCTGGAAACACCATATATTTT.

The genes are TRBV19 and TRBJ2-7; 12 bases agree with TRBD1. J was trimmed by 4 bases and V by 4 bases; bases with no gene match: 2. This CDR3 is built from 14 residues. Germline CDR1 is LNHDA and CDR2 is SQIVND (reference sequence). CDR3 sequence: CASSRGQGAYEQYF. The DNA of the CDR3 is TGTGCCAGTAGTAGGGGACAGGGGGCGTACGAGCAGTACTTC.